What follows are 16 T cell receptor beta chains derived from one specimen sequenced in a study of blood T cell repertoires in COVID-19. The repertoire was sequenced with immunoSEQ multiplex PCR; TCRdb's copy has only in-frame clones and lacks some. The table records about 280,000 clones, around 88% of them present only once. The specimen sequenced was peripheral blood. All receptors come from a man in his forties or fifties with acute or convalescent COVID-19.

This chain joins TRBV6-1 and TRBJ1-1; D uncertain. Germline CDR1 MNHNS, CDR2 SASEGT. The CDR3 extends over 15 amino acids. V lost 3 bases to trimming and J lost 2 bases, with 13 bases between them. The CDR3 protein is CASSDDRFFNTEAFF. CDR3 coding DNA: TGTGCCAGCAGTGACGATAGATTCTTTAACACTGAAGCTTTCTTT.

The CDR3 reads CASSPTTNTEAFF. CDR3 DNA: TGCGCCAGCAGCCCCACCACTAACACTGAAGCTTTCTTT. The chain links TRBV10-2 to TRBJ1-1, with D unclear. This CDR3 comprises 13 residues. Germline-derived CDR1 and CDR2 are WSHSY and SAAADI. V lost 6 bases and J lost 2, with 10 bases in between.

In DNA form, the CDR3 reads TGCGCCAGCAGCTTCACAGGGAATGAAAAACTGTTTTTT. Encoded protein: CASSFTGNEKLFF. V is TRBV5-1 and J is TRBJ1-4, with TRBD1 as a possible D gene (6 bases). There are 13 residues in the CDR3. V dropped 2 bases and J dropped 5 bases, with 7 bases sitting between them. From germline, CDR1 is SGHRS and CDR2 YFSETQ.

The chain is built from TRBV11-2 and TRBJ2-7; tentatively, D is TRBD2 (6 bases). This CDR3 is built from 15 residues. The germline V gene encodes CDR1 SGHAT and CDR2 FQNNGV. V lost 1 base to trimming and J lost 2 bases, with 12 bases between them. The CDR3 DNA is TGTGCCAGCAGCTTAGCAGAGACTAGGGCCTACGAGCAGTACTTC. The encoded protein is CASSLAETRAYEQYF.

In nucleotides, the CDR3 is TGTGCCAGCCGATTGGCAGGAAACACCATATATTTT. Its translation: CASRLAGNTIYF. The chain recombines TRBV25-1 with TRBJ1-3, with D uncertain. The CDR3 runs 12 residues. Trimming shortened V by 8 bases and J by 4 bases, and 9 bases separated the two germline ends. Per the germline V gene, CDR1 is MGHDK and CDR2 is SYGVNS.

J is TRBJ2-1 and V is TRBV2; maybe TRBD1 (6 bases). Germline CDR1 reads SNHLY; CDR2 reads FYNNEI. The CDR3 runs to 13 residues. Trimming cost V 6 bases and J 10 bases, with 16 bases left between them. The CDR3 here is CASSLIQGREQFF. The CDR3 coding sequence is TGTGCCAGCAGCTTAATACAGGGAAGGGAGCAGTTCTTC.

CDR3 nucleotides: TGTGCCAGCAGCTTGGGACAGATTATAGCCAAAAACATTCAGTACTTC. It encodes CASSLGQIIAKNIQYF. The rearrangement links TRBV5-6 to TRBJ2-4; a possible D gene is TRBD1 (5 bases). The length of the CDR3 is 16 residues. Germline V gene lookup returns CDR1 SGHDT and CDR2 YYEEEE. Trimming left V 0 bases short and J 0 bases short, with 10 bases between.

The CDR3 loop is CASSARQGVGYGYTF. The CDR3 DNA follows: TGTGCCAGCAGCGCAAGGCAGGGGGTAGGCTATGGCTACACCTTC. The chain links TRBV14 to TRBJ1-2; 7 nucleotides agree with TRBD1. V dropped 5 bases and J dropped 4; count of bases not matched to a gene: 10. Germline values: CDR1 SGHDN, CDR2 FVKESK. The length of the CDR3 is 15 residues.

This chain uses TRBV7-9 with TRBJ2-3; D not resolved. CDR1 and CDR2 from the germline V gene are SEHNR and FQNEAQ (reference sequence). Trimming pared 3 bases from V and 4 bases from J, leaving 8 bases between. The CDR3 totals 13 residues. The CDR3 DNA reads TGTGCCAGCAGCTTCGACGGAGCAGATACGCAGTATTTT. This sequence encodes CASSFDGADTQYF.

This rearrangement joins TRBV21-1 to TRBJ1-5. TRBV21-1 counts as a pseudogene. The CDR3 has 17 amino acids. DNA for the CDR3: TGTGCCAGCTTGGGTGGGACGGGGCCGGAGGAGGGTCAGCCCCAGCATTTT. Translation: CASLGGTGPEEGQPQHF.

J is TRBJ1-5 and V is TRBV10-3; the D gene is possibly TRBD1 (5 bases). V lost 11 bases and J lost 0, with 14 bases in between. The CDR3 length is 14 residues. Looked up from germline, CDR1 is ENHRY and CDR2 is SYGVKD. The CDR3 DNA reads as TGTGCCGCCTCAACAGGATATAGCAATCAGCCCCAGCATTTT. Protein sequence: CAASTGYSNQPQHF.

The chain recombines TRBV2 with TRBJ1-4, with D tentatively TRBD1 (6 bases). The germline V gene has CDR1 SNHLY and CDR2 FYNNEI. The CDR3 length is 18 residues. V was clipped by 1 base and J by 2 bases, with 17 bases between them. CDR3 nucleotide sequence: TGTGCCAGCAGTGAAGGAGTAATTGCAGGGGCCACTAATGAAAAACTGTTTTTT. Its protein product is CASSEGVIAGATNEKLFF.

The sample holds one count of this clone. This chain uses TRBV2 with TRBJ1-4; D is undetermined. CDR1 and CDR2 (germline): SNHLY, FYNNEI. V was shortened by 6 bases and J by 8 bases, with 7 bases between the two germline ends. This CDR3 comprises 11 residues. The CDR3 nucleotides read TGTGCCAGCAGGGGCAAAGAAAAACTGTTTTTT. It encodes CASRGKEKLFF.

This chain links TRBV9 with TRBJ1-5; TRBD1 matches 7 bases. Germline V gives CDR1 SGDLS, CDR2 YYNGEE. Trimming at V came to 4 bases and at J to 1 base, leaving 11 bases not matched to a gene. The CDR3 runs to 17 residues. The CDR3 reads CASSPGLLTGSNQPQHF. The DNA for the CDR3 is TGTGCCAGCAGCCCAGGCCTCTTGACAGGGAGCAATCAGCCCCAGCATTTT. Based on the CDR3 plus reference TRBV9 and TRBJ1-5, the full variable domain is DSGVTQTPKHLITATGQRVTLRCSPRSGDLSVYWYQQSLDQGLQFLIQYYNGEERAKGNILERFSAQQFPDLHSELNLSSLELGDSALYFCASSPGLLTGSNQPQHFGDGTRLSIL.

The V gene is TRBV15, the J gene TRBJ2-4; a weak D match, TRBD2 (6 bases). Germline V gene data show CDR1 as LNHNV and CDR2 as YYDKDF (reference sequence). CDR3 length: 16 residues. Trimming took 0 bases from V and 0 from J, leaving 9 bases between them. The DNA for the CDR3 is TGTGCCACCAGCAGAGAACGGGGGACAGCCAAAAACATTCAGTACTTC. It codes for CATSRERGTAKNIQYF.

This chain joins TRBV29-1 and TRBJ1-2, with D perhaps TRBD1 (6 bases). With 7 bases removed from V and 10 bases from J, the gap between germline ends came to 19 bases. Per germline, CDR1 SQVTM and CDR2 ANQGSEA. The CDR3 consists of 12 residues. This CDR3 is CSAAPAGTLYTF. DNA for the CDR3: TGCAGCGCCGCCCCAGCAGGGACACTCTACACCTTC.